The present TCR beta chain was sequenced within a study of cytomegalovirus exposure and HLA in healthy donors. Findings and caveats of the study: Within a later analysis, the majority of CMV-associated TCR beta chains appeared HLA-restricted. In the analysis, some V segments, TRBV6-2 and TRBV6-3 included, were excluded as indistinguishable. Cytomegalovirus status was reportedly diagnosed by the classifier with high sensitivity and specificity.

Regarding this clone: The antigen is unknown.

The PCR ran on 60 Vbeta and 13 Jbeta primers. The protocol was immunoSEQ multiplex PCR, while the TCRdb copy is restricted to in-frame clones and leaves out a portion. The sample shows 90,000 or so clones, about 69% of them seen only once. The CDR3 has 19 residues. V shed 1 base, J shed 2 bases, and the junction held 9 bases outside the gene matches. Per the germline V gene, CDR1 is LGHNA and CDR2 is YNFKEQ. Source material: PBMCs. This sequence originates from a woman aged 18-29 years in good health and CMV-seropositive. The chain is built from TRBV4-2 and TRBJ2-6; 9 nucleotides agree with TRBD1. CDR3 bases: TGTGCCAGCAGCCAAGCCCCGGGGACAGGGTCACCTGGGGCCAACGTCCTGACTTTC. This sequence encodes CASSQAPGTGSPGANVLTF.